This TCR gamma chain was observed in a study of Vδ1+ human thymocytes. The study's findings and limits: Thymic TRG and TRD repertoires appeared highly polyclonal.

A word on this clone: Its matching antigen is unknown.

Extracted RNA was reverse transcribed into cDNA. CDR3 amplicons came from multiplex PCR with pooled V-gene forward and constant-region reverse primers. TCRdb re-called the multiplex PCR reads with CATT. The top ten clones hold under 2.5% of a sample with 20,000 to 25,000 gamma-chain clones, about an eighth of them seen once. Germline CDR1 reads EGSNGY; CDR2 reads YDSYNSKV. This CDR3 has 14 amino acids. Trimming took 2 bases from V and 1 from J; bases not matched to a gene: 5. The sequencing sample was made of Vdelta1+ gamma-delta thymocytes from the thymus. The subset denotes: FACS-sorted CD3+ TCRalphabeta- TCRVdelta1+ TCRVdelta2- thymocytes. V is TRGV2 and J is TRGJ1 or TRGJ2. This receptor was identified in a child in the first two years of life who had congenital heart surgery. The CDR3 sequence is CATWDALNYYKKLF. The CDR3 bases are TGTGCCACCTGGGACGCATTAAATTATTATAAGAAACTCTTT.